Following are 27 T cell receptor beta chains from one sample sequenced in a study of cytotoxic CD8 clonotypes in ibrutinib-treated CLL. Profiled with immunoSEQ multiplex PCR; TCRdb holds only in-frame clones, not every one. The data hold roughly 180,000 clones, with approximately 72% observed a single time. The starting material was PBMCs, obtained after 24 months of ibrutinib treatment. The receptors stem from a human donor with chronic lymphocytic leukemia.

The chain uses TRBV11-3 and TRBJ2-6; D is uncertain. V lost 5 bases, J lost 0 bases, and 2 bases lay in between. Germline assignment: CDR1 SGHNT and CDR2 YENEEA. The CDR3 has 13 amino acids. The CDR3 bases are TGTGCCAGCAGCCACTCTGGGGCCAACGTCCTGACTTTC. This gives the protein CASSHSGANVLTF.

The chain combines TRBV30 with TRBJ2-3; D is ambiguous. The CDR3 extends over 12 amino acids. The germline V gene has CDR1 GTSNPN and CDR2 SVGIG (reference sequence). Trimming shortened V by 4 bases and J by 5 bases, and 10 bases separated the two germline ends. The chain's CDR3 is CAWNLVGDTQYF. In DNA, the CDR3 is TGTGCCTGGAATTTGGTTGGAGATACGCAGTATTTT.

This clone was detected only a few times. The V call is TRBV4-3, the J call TRBJ2-3, with D unresolved. The V gene lost 0 bases and the J gene lost 4 bases, with 8 bases spanning the gap. Germline CDR1 LGHNA, CDR2 YSLEER. The CDR3 is 14 residues long. In DNA form, the CDR3 reads TGCGCCAGCAGCCAAGATCTGGTAGCAGATACGCAGTATTTT. Protein sequence: CASSQDLVADTQYF.

This chain uses TRBV6-6 with TRBJ2-7, with D uncertain. The CDR3 consists of 15 residues. With 0 bases removed from V and 1 base from J, the gap between germline ends came to 10 bases. Per the germline V gene, CDR1 is MNHNY and CDR2 is SVGAGI (reference sequence). CDR3 nucleotide sequence: TGTGCCAGCAGTTACTCATCGGGCAGATCCTACGAGCAGTACTTC. This codes for CASSYSSGRSYEQYF.

The gene calls are TRBV19 and TRBJ1-1, with no clear D. Between the trimmed V and J ends, which lost 4 bases and 3 bases, there was a span of 12 bases. Germline lookup yields CDR1 LNHDA and CDR2 SQIVND (reference sequence). The CDR3 is 14 residues long. The CDR3 protein is CASSKEGGYTEAFF. The CDR3, as DNA: TGTGCCAGTAGTAAAGAGGGTGGGTACACTGAAGCTTTCTTT.

CDR3 coding DNA: TGTGCCTGGAGTGAGACAGGGGCGCGAGAGACCCAGTACTTC. This gives the protein CAWSETGARETQYF. The gene calls are TRBV30 and TRBJ2-5; 8 nucleotides agree with TRBD1. The length of the CDR3 is 14 residues. Germline V gene data show CDR1 as GTSNPN and CDR2 as SVGIG (reference sequence). Trimming took 1 base from V and 4 from J; bases not matched to a gene: 5.

This sequence joins TRBV20-1 and TRBJ2-7; D remains unclear. The V and J ends lost 4 bases and 3 bases respectively, with 7 bases between them. The germline V gene has CDR1 DFQATT and CDR2 SNEGSKA (reference sequence). The CDR3 has 11 residues. CDR3 residues: CSATNNYEQYF. CDR3 nucleotide sequence: TGCAGTGCTACCAACAACTACGAGCAGTACTTC.

This chain joins TRBV5-6 and TRBJ1-5, with a tentative D call TRBD1 (5 bases). Trimming removed 1 base at V and 3 bases at J, with 8 bases between. Germline V CDR1 and CDR2: SGHDT, YYEEEE. The CDR3 is made up of 14 amino acids. CDR3 protein: CASSLSGYNQPQHF. The CDR3 DNA follows: TGTGCCAGCAGCTTGTCAGGGTACAATCAGCCCCAGCATTTT.

This sequence joins TRBV4-1 and TRBJ2-3; a possible D gene is TRBD2 (5 bases). V lost 6 bases to trimming and J lost 0 bases, with 22 bases between them. There are 18 residues in the CDR3. The V gene's germline CDR1 is MGHRA and CDR2 YSYEKL. The CDR3 DNA sequence: TGCGCCAGCAGGCCAAGGGTAGAACAAGCGGAAAGCACAGATACGCAGTATTTT. Residues: CASRPRVEQAESTDTQYF.

The V call is TRBV5-4, the J call TRBJ2-5; 10 nucleotides align to TRBD1. Germline lookup yields CDR1 SGHNT and CDR2 YYREEE (reference sequence). CDR3 length: 14 amino acids. J gave up 5 bases and V 2 bases, and 3 bases lay outside the gene matches. CDR3 DNA: TGTGCCAGCAGCTTCGACAGGGGGCTGGAGACCCAGTACTTC. It yields the protein CASSFDRGLETQYF.

V is TRBV27 and J is TRBJ2-1, with TRBD2 matching 11 bases. Losses at the gene ends were 5 bases for V and 4 bases for J; bases not matched to a gene: 4. Germline loops: CDR1 MNHEY, CDR2 SMNVEV (reference sequence). This CDR3 spans 15 amino acids. CDR3 coding DNA: TGTGCCAGCAGTGATGGGACTAGCGGATACAATGAGCAGTTCTTC. Encoded protein: CASSDGTSGYNEQFF.

This clone was detected only a few times. J is TRBJ2-7 and V is TRBV27; 10 nucleotides agree with TRBD2. CDR1 and CDR2 from the germline V gene are MNHEY and SMNVEV (reference sequence). The CDR3 extends over 14 amino acids. With 5 bases clipped from V and 3 bases from J, the junction kept 4 bases outside the gene matches. The CDR3 DNA reads TGTGCCAGCAGTCCCCAGCGGGAGGGCTACGAGCAGTACTTC. The encoded protein is CASSPQREGYEQYF.

This chain links TRBV7-2 with TRBJ2-3, with no clear D. The V gene's germline CDR1 is SGHTA and CDR2 FQGNSA. This CDR3 comprises 15 residues. V dropped 1 base and J dropped 9 bases, with 17 bases sitting between them. In DNA form, the CDR3 reads TGTGCCAGCAGCTTAGAATCTGGAGCAACCCGAACGCAGTATTTT. This gives the protein CASSLESGATRTQYF.

This sequence joins TRBV18 and TRBJ1-3, with 9 bases that match TRBD1. This CDR3 contains 15 residues. The germline V gene encodes CDR1 KGHSH and CDR2 LQKENI. V lost 6 bases to trimming and J lost 3 bases; unmatched junction nucleotides: 6. The CDR3 reads CASSTDRGLGNTIYF. CDR3 sequence (DNA): TGTGCCAGCTCGACGGACAGGGGACTTGGAAACACCATATATTTT. The full variable domain, completed using reference TRBV18 and TRBJ1-3, is NAGVMQNPRHLVRRRGQEARLRCSPMKGHSHVYWYRQLPEEGLKFMVYLQKENIIDESGMPKERFSAEFPKEGPSILRIQQVVRGDSAAYFCASSTDRGLGNTIYFGEGSWLTVV.

This clone was detected a few times. The CDR3: CASSQVAENNYGYTF. For the CDR3, the DNA is TGCGCCAGCAGCCAAGTCGCAGAAAATAACTATGGCTACACCTTC. The chain links TRBV4-3 to TRBJ1-2; D unclear. V lost 1 base and J lost 1, with 10 bases in between. This CDR3 is built from 15 residues. Germline CDR1 LGHNA, CDR2 YSLEER.

The chain has TRBV4-3 and TRBJ2-1; D is uncertain. Germline V CDR1 and CDR2: LGHNA, YSLEER. This CDR3 region has 18 residues. V lost 0 bases, J lost 7 bases, and 22 bases lay in between. The CDR3 nucleotides read TGCGCCAGCAGCCAAGATTCCCGGGTCGCGTCCCTGATGAATGAGCAGTTCTTC. Translating gives CASSQDSRVASLMNEQFF.

Only a few counts were recorded for this clone. CDR3 amino acids: CASSVTGGSSYEQYF. The CDR3 nucleotides read TGCGCCAGCAGCGTGACCGGCGGGAGCTCCTACGAGCAGTACTTC. V usage is TRBV5-1 and J usage is TRBJ2-7, with 7 bases matching TRBD2. From germline, CDR1 is SGHRS and CDR2 YFSETQ. V lost 4 bases, J lost 0 bases, and 7 bases stayed unmatched. This CDR3 contains 15 residues.

V usage is TRBV30 and J usage is TRBJ2-1; D uncertain. The CDR3 totals 13 residues. V was pared by 0 bases and J by 0 bases, with 3 bases between. The germline CDR1 and CDR2 sequences are GTSNPN and SVGIG (reference sequence). The CDR3 sequence is CAWSVYSYNEQFF. CDR3 bases: TGTGCCTGGAGTGTTTACTCCTACAATGAGCAGTTCTTC. Using reference TRBV30 and TRBJ2-1 for the parts outside the CDR3, the full variable domain is SQTIHQWPATLVQPVGSPLSLECTVEGTSNPNLYWYRQAAGRGLQLLFYSVGIGQISSEVPQNLSASRPQDRQFILSSKKLLLSDSGFYLCAWSVYSYNEQFFGPGTRLTVL.

This clone was detected a few times. One junction end disagrees with the germline gene, perhaps due to a read error. The V call is TRBV7-7, the J call TRBJ2-7, with D uncertain. The CDR3 runs to 13 residues. CDR1 and CDR2 (germline): SSHAT, FNYEAQ (reference sequence). The CDR3 nucleotides are TGTGCTAGCAGCTTTAACCTAGTCGACGAGCAGTACTTC. Residues: CASSFNLVDEQYF.

This clone was picked up one time. This chain links TRBV27 with TRBJ1-2; no clear D gene. The V and J ends lost 4 bases and 4 bases respectively, with 10 bases between them. CDR1 MNHEY and CDR2 SMNVEV come from the germline V gene (reference sequence). The CDR3 consists of 13 residues. The CDR3 loop reads CASSSPPGYGYTF. In DNA form, the CDR3 reads TGTGCCAGCAGTTCCCCTCCGGGCTATGGCTACACCTTC.

This clone came up once. The CDR3 nucleotides read TGTGCCAGCAGTGTTACCGGGACAGAAGATACGCAGTATTTT. Its translation is CASSVTGTEDTQYF. The chain has TRBV2 and TRBJ2-3; TRBD1 matches at 7 bases. Germline values: CDR1 SNHLY, CDR2 FYNNEI. The ends lost 4 bases at V and 5 bases at J; junction bases unmatched: 6. This CDR3 is built from 14 residues.

V is TRBV2 and J is TRBJ2-7, with D possibly matching TRBD2 (6 bases). Germline V gene lookup returns CDR1 SNHLY and CDR2 FYNNEI. The length of the CDR3 is 19 residues. Trimming stripped 2 bases from V and 2 bases from J, with 25 bases between. The CDR3 spells CASSEKFFATSPGAYEQYF. For the CDR3, the DNA is TGTGCCAGCAGTGAAAAATTCTTTGCCACTAGTCCGGGGGCCTACGAGCAGTACTTC.

The chain carries TRBV7-3 and TRBJ1-4, with D perhaps matching TRBD1 (5 bases). V was trimmed by 5 bases and J by 2 bases, leaving 6 bases between them. The CDR3 covers 13 residues. CDR1 SGHTA and CDR2 FQGTGA come from the germline V gene. The CDR3: CASSPGTNEKLFF. CDR3 bases: TGTGCCAGCAGCCCAGGGACTAATGAAAAACTGTTTTTT.

This clone was counted only a few times. The chain couples TRBV10-2 to TRBJ1-1, with D unresolved. Trimming took 7 bases from V and 4 from J, leaving 19 bases between them. This CDR3 has 15 residues. Germline values: CDR1 WSHSY, CDR2 SAAADI. DNA of the CDR3: TGCGCCAGCAATGGCGCCGGGGAATGGAGCACTGAAGCTTTCTTT. Its translation: CASNGAGEWSTEAFF.

The V gene is TRBV30, the J gene TRBJ2-7; D may be TRBD1 (5 bases). V was cut by 5 bases and J by 6 bases, with 11 bases left in between. The CDR3 consists of 11 residues. Per the germline V gene, CDR1 is GTSNPN and CDR2 is SVGIG (reference sequence). The CDR3 nucleotides read TGTGCCTGGGGGGCCTTTGGCGAGCAGTACTTC. It codes for CAWGAFGEQYF.

The chain joins TRBV6-5 to TRBJ2-2; D ambiguous. Germline V lookup: CDR1 MNHEY, CDR2 SVGAGI. The V and J ends lost 5 bases and 7 bases respectively, with 17 bases between them. This CDR3 is built from 15 residues. CDR3 loop: CASSKEPGLVGELFF. CDR3 bases: TGTGCCAGCAGTAAGGAACCAGGTCTTGTCGGGGAGCTGTTTTTT.

CDR3 region: CASSQDSAANQPQHF. Here the CDR3 DNA reads TGCGCCAGCAGCCAAGATAGTGCAGCAAATCAGCCCCAGCATTTT. This sequence joins TRBV4-3 and TRBJ1-5; D call uncertain. V lost 0 bases to trimming and J lost 4 bases, with 10 bases between them. The CDR3 contains 15 residues. Germline CDR1 LGHNA, CDR2 YSLEER.